The rows below give T cell receptor beta chains drawn from one sample of a study of blood T cell repertoires in COVID-19. Using immunoSEQ multiplex PCR, the repertoire was profiled, and TCRdb retains in-frame clones only, with some absent. The sample consists of about 170,000 clones, about nine tenths of them appearing once. The material sequenced was peripheral blood. The receptors derive from a man aged 55 to 69 with acute or convalescent COVID-19. Both conserved end residues are part of each CDR3. The D gene is left open where the match is weak. Clone size is not always given. Where it is, it says once, few, many or a class for expanded clones.

d_call j_call v_call clone_size cdr3_aa cdr3_nt
. TRBJ1-5 TRBV6-6 few CASSYQYEGPQHF TGTGCCAGCAGTTACCAATACGAGGGGCCCCAGCATTTT
TRBD1 TRBJ1-2 TRBV6-2/TRBV6-3 . CASSWDSRGNYGYTF TGTGCCAGCAGTTGGGACAGTCGAGGGAACTATGGCTACACCTTC
TRBD1 TRBJ2-2 TRBV19 . CASSIRQGEIPGELFF TGTGCCAGTAGTATCAGACAGGGGGAAATCCCCGGGGAGCTGTTTTTT
. TRBJ1-6 TRBV9 . CASSVAGRVHSPLHF TGTGCCAGCAGCGTAGCCGGCAGGGTCCATTCACCCCTCCACTTT
TRBD1 TRBJ2-1 TRBV9 . CASGEGQGGTEQFF TGTGCCAGCGGAGAGGGACAGGGAGGGACTGAGCAGTTCTTC
TRBD1 TRBJ1-2 TRBV24-1 . CATSGRDRDYGYTF TGTGCCACCAGTGGGAGAGACAGGGACTATGGCTACACCTTC
TRBD2 TRBJ2-5 TRBV5-5 once CASSPWTSGQETQYF TGTGCCAGCAGCCCTTGGACTAGCGGCCAAGAGACCCAGTACTTC
. TRBJ1-2 TRBV29-1 . CSVEQGLNYGYTF TGCAGCGTTGAACAGGGACTTAACTATGGCTACACCTTC
TRBD1 TRBJ1-1 TRBV6-5 . CASRVTGDAFF TGTGCCAGCAGGGTTACAGGGGACGCTTTCTTT
. TRBJ2-7 TRBV6-5 once CASSYSLGRNEQYF TGTGCCAGCAGTTACTCCCTAGGCCGGAACGAGCAGTACTTC
TRBD1 TRBJ1-1 TRBV11-3 . CASSPRGRGLTEAFF TGTGCCAGCAGCCCCCGGGGCAGGGGGCTTACTGAAGCTTTCTTT
. TRBJ2-6 TRBV2 . CASSINGANVLTF TGTGCCAGCAGTATAAATGGGGCCAACGTCCTGACTTTC
. TRBJ1-5 TRBV21-1 . CASSKIPRVAKPQHF TGTGCCAGCAGCAAAATCCCCAGGGTTGCAAAGCCCCAGCATTTT
. TRBJ1-1 TRBV9 . CASSPFPGAEAFF TGTGCCAGCAGCCCGTTCCCAGGGGCTGAAGCTTTCTTT
. TRBJ1-3 TRBV24-1 . CATPKTGPPDTIYF TGTGCCACCCCTAAGACAGGACCTCCGGACACCATATATTTT
. TRBJ1-3 TRBV4-2 . CASSQVTLRADSGNTIYF TGTGCCAGCAGCCAAGTAACTCTCCGCGCCGACTCTGGAAACACCATATATTTT
TRBD2 TRBJ2-4 TRBV4-3 . CASSPSAGGVTKNIQYF TGCGCCAGCAGCCCGTCAGCGGGAGGTGTGACCAAAAACATTCAGTACTTC
TRBD1 TRBJ1-4 TRBV11-2 . CASSSSFRGRNEKLFF TGTGCCAGCAGCTCCTCCTTCAGGGGGCGCAATGAAAAACTGTTTTTT
. TRBJ1-5 TRBV2 once CASSDWRGGGNQPQHF TGTGCCAGCAGCGACTGGCGGGGAGGAGGCAATCAGCCCCAGCATTTT
. TRBJ1-1 TRBV11-3 once CASSFRTEAFF TGTGCCAGCAGCTTTCGGACTGAAGCTTTCTTT
. TRBJ1-5 TRBV11-2 . CASSRVGGNQPQHF TGTGCCAGCAGCCGGGTGGGGGGAAATCAGCCCCAGCATTTT
TRBD1 TRBJ1-6 TRBV9 . CASSPEGGQGINSPLHF TGTGCCAGCAGCCCAGAGGGGGGACAGGGCATTAATTCACCCCTCCACTTT
. TRBJ1-1 TRBV27 . CASSQGITEAFF TGTGCCAGCAGCCAGGGGATAACTGAAGCTTTCTTT